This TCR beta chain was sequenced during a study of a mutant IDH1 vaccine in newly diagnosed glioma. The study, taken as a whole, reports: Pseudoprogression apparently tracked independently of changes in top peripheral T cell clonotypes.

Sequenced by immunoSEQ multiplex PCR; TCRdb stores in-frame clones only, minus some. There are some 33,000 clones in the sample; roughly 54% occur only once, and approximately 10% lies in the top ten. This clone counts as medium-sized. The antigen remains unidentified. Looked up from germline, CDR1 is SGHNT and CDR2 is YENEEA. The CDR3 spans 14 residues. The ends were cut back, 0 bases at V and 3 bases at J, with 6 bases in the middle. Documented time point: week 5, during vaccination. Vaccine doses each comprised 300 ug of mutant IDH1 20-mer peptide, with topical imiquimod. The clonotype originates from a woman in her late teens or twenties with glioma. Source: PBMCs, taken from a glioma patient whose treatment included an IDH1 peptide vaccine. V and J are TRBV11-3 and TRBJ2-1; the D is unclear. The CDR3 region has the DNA TGTGCCAGCAGCTTAGAATCCAGCTACAATGAGCAGTTCTTC. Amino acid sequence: CASSLESSYNEQFF.